The rows below give T cell receptor beta chains drawn from one sample of a study of CD8+ T cells in alopecia areata. Assay used: immunoSEQ multiplex PCR; TCRdb lists only in-frame clones, some missing. The sample records approximately 110,000 clones, approximately 54% being singletons. The material sequenced was CD8+ T cells sorted from blood, taken at week 24, from a patient treated with tofacitinib. These receptors were collected from a human donor with alopecia areata. CDR3s include the opening cysteine and the closing phenylalanine or tryptophan. A D gene is named only where the DNA matches it firmly. Some rows mark clone size as missing; the rest say once, few, many or name a class of expanded clone.

abundance	v_gene	d_gene	j_gene	CDR3aa	CDR3nt
few	TRBV27	TRBD2	TRBJ2-1	CASSHLAVSYNEQFF	TGTGCCAGCAGTCACCTAGCGGTCTCCTACAATGAGCAGTTCTTC
-	TRBV4-2	-	TRBJ2-5	CASSQDPGGVAQETQYF	TGTGCCAGCAGCCAAGATCCGGGCGGAGTAGCGCAAGAGACCCAGTACTTC
-	TRBV29-1	-	TRBJ1-1	CSVGEGGEAFF	TGCAGCGTCGGGGAGGGGGGAGAAGCTTTCTTT
many	TRBV6-1	-	TRBJ1-4	CASSPGQIQVELFF	TGTGCCAGCAGTCCCGGACAAATTCAAGTGGAACTGTTTTTT
-	TRBV11-2	-	TRBJ2-7	CASSLEVHEQYF	TGTGCCAGCAGCTTAGAGGTCCACGAGCAGTACTTC
-	TRBV30	-	TRBJ1-1	CAWSQGTTEAFF	TGTGCCTGGAGTCAGGGGACTACTGAAGCTTTCTTT
-	TRBV4-1	TRBD2	TRBJ2-5	CASSQELAGQETQYF	TGCGCCAGCAGCCAAGAACTAGCGGGGCAAGAGACCCAGTACTTC
-	TRBV7-9	-	TRBJ1-1	CAALWGTEAFF	TGTGCCGCCCTGTGGGGAACTGAAGCTTTCTTT
few	TRBV4-1	-	TRBJ2-7	CASSQDWQARYEQYF	TGCGCCAGCAGCCAAGACTGGCAGGCTAGGTACGAGCAGTACTTC
few	TRBV18	-	TRBJ2-3	CASSPGGGSTDTQYF	TGTGCCAGCTCTCCAGGGGGGGGTTCAACGGATACGCAGTATTTT
few	TRBV6-4	TRBD1	TRBJ2-3	CASSDGTGGGTDTQYF	TGTGCCAGCAGTGACGGGACAGGGGGGGGCACAGATACGCAGTATTTT
once	TRBV6-5	TRBD1	TRBJ2-2	CASWTGGFGGELFF	TGTGCCAGTTGGACAGGGGGCTTCGGCGGGGAGCTGTTTTTT
once	TRBV6-5	-	TRBJ1-1	CASADSNTEAFF	TGTGCCAGCGCAGATTCGAACACTGAAGCTTTCTTT
once	TRBV7-9	-	TRBJ2-7	CASSPGAGYEQYF	TGTGCCAGCAGCCCTGGGGCGGGGTACGAGCAGTACTTC